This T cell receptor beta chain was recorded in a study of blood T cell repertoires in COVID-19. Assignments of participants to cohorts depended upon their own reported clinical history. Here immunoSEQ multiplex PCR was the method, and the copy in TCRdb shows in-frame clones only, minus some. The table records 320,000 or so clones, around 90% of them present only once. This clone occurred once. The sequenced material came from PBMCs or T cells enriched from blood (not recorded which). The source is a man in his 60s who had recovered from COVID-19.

CDR3 sequence (DNA): TGTGCCAGCAGCTTAGCGAACAGTCGAGAGACCCAGTACTTC. As protein: CASSLANSRETQYF. The chain employs TRBV7-2 and TRBJ2-5; D is unresolved. The V gene's germline CDR1 is SGHTA and CDR2 FQGNSA. V shed 0 bases and J shed 4 bases, with 9 bases lying between them. The CDR3 covers 14 residues.